This T cell receptor beta chain was observed in a study of OX40 agonist ivuxolimab in advanced cancers. Study context: An anti-OX40 (CD134) antibody with agonistic activity, ivuxolimab, was administered to patients.

Profiling relied on immunoSEQ multiplex PCR, and the TCRdb table lists in-frame clones only, not all of them. The data contain tens of thousands of clones, over 90% of them singletons. There are 16 residues in the CDR3. Germline V gene lookup returns CDR1 LGHNA and CDR2 YSLEER. Trimming removed 0 bases from V and 4 bases from J; junction bases left unmatched: 5. The sequencing here drew on CD4+ or CD8+ T cells sorted from blood, taken in a trial of the OX40 agonist ivuxolimab. This sequence was found in an adult with an advanced solid tumor such as melanoma, head and neck, liver or kidney cancer. The rearrangement uses TRBV4-3 and TRBJ2-1; 8 positions agree with TRBD2. DNA of the CDR3: TGCGCCAGCAGCCAAGATGGAGCGGGAGAGTACAATGAGCAGTTCTTC. It codes for CASSQDGAGEYNEQFF.